This is a list of T cell receptor beta chains from one sample in a study of early T cells in non-severe SARS-CoV-2 infection. TCRdb re-called the 5' RACE reads with MiXCR, one entry per CDR3 protein. The table lists about 90,000 distinct CDR3 sequences, roughly 14% of them singletons. The sample was whole blood. Receptor source: an adult who was a healthcare worker with PCR-confirmed SARS-CoV-2 infection or an uninfected control (not recorded which). Both conserved end residues are part of each CDR3. A D gene is named only where the DNA matches it firmly. The size field is filled for only some rows; it gives once, few, many or a size class.

J gene: TRBJ1-4; V gene: TRBV6-5; clone size: .; D gene: TRBD1; CDR3 DNA: TGTGCCAGCAGCAGACAGGGGAACCCAACTAATGAAAAACTGTTTTTT; CDR3 protein: CASSRQGNPTNEKLFF
J gene: TRBJ1-1; V gene: TRBV6-5; clone size: few; D gene: .; CDR3 DNA: TGTGCCAGCAGCCAGTGGGGACACACTGAAGCTTTCTTT; CDR3 protein: CASSQWGHTEAFF
J gene: TRBJ2-1; V gene: TRBV4-1; clone size: .; D gene: .; CDR3 DNA: TGCGCCAGCAGCCATACAGAGGAATCCTACAATGAGCAGTTCTTC; CDR3 protein: CASSHTEESYNEQFF
J gene: TRBJ2-1; V gene: TRBV20-1; clone size: many; D gene: .; CDR3 DNA: TGCAGTGCTTTCCGTTGGTACAATGAGCAGTTCTTC; CDR3 protein: CSAFRWYNEQFF
J gene: TRBJ2-1; V gene: TRBV11-2; clone size: many; D gene: TRBD2; CDR3 DNA: TGTGCCAGCAGCTCATGGACTAGGAGTAGCGGGAGAGGTAATGAGCAGTTCTTC; CDR3 protein: CASSSWTRSSGRGNEQFF
J gene: TRBJ1-1; V gene: TRBV10-2; clone size: few; D gene: .; CDR3 DNA: TGCGCCAGCAGTGAGTCAGGCAGCTTGAACACTGAAGCTTTCTTT; CDR3 protein: CASSESGSLNTEAFF
J gene: TRBJ1-5; V gene: TRBV3-1; clone size: few; D gene: .; CDR3 DNA: TGTGCCAGCAGCCAAGACCGCAATCAGCCCCAGCATTTT; CDR3 protein: CASSQDRNQPQHF
J gene: TRBJ1-3; V gene: TRBV18; clone size: .; D gene: .; CDR3 DNA: TGTGCCAGCTCACCACGCCGGGAACCTGGAAACACCATATATTTT; CDR3 protein: CASSPRREPGNTIYF
J gene: TRBJ2-6; V gene: TRBV21-1; clone size: few; D gene: .; CDR3 DNA: TGTGCCAGCAGCAAAGAGGCAGGGCCCGGGGCCAACGTCCTGACTTTC; CDR3 protein: CASSKEAGPGANVLTF
J gene: TRBJ2-5; V gene: TRBV5-1; clone size: few; D gene: .; CDR3 DNA: TGCGCCAGCAGCTCGCACCAAGAGACCCAGTACTTC; CDR3 protein: CASSSHQETQYF
J gene: TRBJ2-7; V gene: TRBV7-7; clone size: few; D gene: TRBD2; CDR3 DNA: TGTGCCAGCAGCCACGGACTAGCGGAAGACTACGAGCAGTACTTC; CDR3 protein: CASSHGLAEDYEQYF
J gene: TRBJ1-5; V gene: TRBV3-1; clone size: .; D gene: .; CDR3 DNA: TGTGCCAGCAGCCCGAAACTCGAGGAAGGCAATCAGCCCCAGCATTTT; CDR3 protein: CASSPKLEEGNQPQHF
J gene: TRBJ2-2; V gene: TRBV19; clone size: .; D gene: TRBD1; CDR3 DNA: TGTGCCAGTAGTAATCCGGGACAGGGAGACACCGGGGAGCTGTTTTTT; CDR3 protein: CASSNPGQGDTGELFF
J gene: TRBJ1-5; V gene: TRBV19; clone size: few; D gene: .; CDR3 DNA: TGTGCCAGTAGTTTCGGGGCAGGGAATGGCAATCAGCCCCAGCATTTT; CDR3 protein: CASSFGAGNGNQPQHF
J gene: TRBJ2-7; V gene: TRBV2; clone size: .; D gene: TRBD1; CDR3 DNA: TGTGCCAGCAGTAACCCAGGGGGCAGGTCCTACGAGCAGTACTTC; CDR3 protein: CASSNPGGRSYEQYF
J gene: TRBJ2-7; V gene: TRBV5-1; clone size: .; D gene: .; CDR3 DNA: TGCGCCAGCAGCGTCGCCTTCGGCAGGGTCTACGAGCAGTACTTC; CDR3 protein: CASSVAFGRVYEQYF
J gene: TRBJ1-5; V gene: TRBV29-1; clone size: .; D gene: TRBD1; CDR3 DNA: TGCAGCGCCCTGACAGGGGGCAGGAATCAGCCCCAGCATTTT; CDR3 protein: CSALTGGRNQPQHF
J gene: TRBJ1-6; V gene: TRBV28; clone size: many; D gene: .; CDR3 DNA: TGTGCCAGCAGTCCAGCAAAGGGGGTAGATTCACCCCTCCACTTT; CDR3 protein: CASSPAKGVDSPLHF
J gene: TRBJ1-2; V gene: TRBV6-1; clone size: .; D gene: .; CDR3 DNA: TGTGTCAGCGGGGAGGTTGCCTATGGCTACACCTTC; CDR3 protein: CVSGEVAYGYTF
J gene: TRBJ2-6; V gene: TRBV10-3; clone size: many; D gene: .; CDR3 DNA: TGTGCCATCAGCCAGGGAATCGAGGCCAACGTCCTGACTTTC; CDR3 protein: CAISQGIEANVLTF
J gene: TRBJ2-5; V gene: TRBV2; clone size: few; D gene: .; CDR3 DNA: TGTGCCAGCAGTGACGGAGCGGGCCACCAAGAGACCCAGTACTTC; CDR3 protein: CASSDGAGHQETQYF
J gene: TRBJ1-1; V gene: TRBV12-3/TRBV12-4; clone size: many; D gene: .; CDR3 DNA: TGTGCCAGCAGGCTAGGGTCCTGGGTAAGAAGGAACACTGAAGCTTTCTTT; CDR3 protein: CASRLGSWVRRNTEAFF
J gene: TRBJ2-2; V gene: TRBV28; clone size: .; D gene: .; CDR3 DNA: TGTGCCAGCAGTTTTGGACGGGCGAACACCGGGGAGCTGTTTTTT; CDR3 protein: CASSFGRANTGELFF
J gene: TRBJ1-3; V gene: TRBV27; clone size: many; D gene: TRBD1; CDR3 DNA: TGTGCCAGCAGCACAGGGAGACAGGGGAGAGGAAACACCATATATTTT; CDR3 protein: CASSTGRQGRGNTIYF
J gene: TRBJ2-7; V gene: TRBV27; clone size: .; D gene: TRBD2; CDR3 DNA: TGTGCCAGCAGTTTTACTAGCGGGACGTACAACGAGCAGTACTTC; CDR3 protein: CASSFTSGTYNEQYF
J gene: TRBJ1-1; V gene: TRBV25-1; clone size: few; D gene: .; CDR3 DNA: TGTGCCAGCAGTGTGACAGGGAACACTGAAGCTTTCTTT; CDR3 protein: CASSVTGNTEAFF
J gene: TRBJ1-4; V gene: TRBV19; clone size: .; D gene: .; CDR3 DNA: TGTGCCAGTAGTATCGGAACAGGTACTAATGAAAAACTGTTTTTT; CDR3 protein: CASSIGTGTNEKLFF
J gene: TRBJ2-2; V gene: TRBV7-9; clone size: .; D gene: .; CDR3 DNA: TGTGCCAGCAGCTTGCTGTCTACGAACACCGGGGAGCTGTTTTTT; CDR3 protein: CASSLLSTNTGELFF
J gene: TRBJ2-7; V gene: TRBV27; clone size: .; D gene: TRBD1; CDR3 DNA: TGTGCCAGCAGCCTACGGGACAGGTCCTACGAGCAGTACTTC; CDR3 protein: CASSLRDRSYEQYF
J gene: TRBJ1-5; V gene: TRBV19; clone size: few; D gene: TRBD1; CDR3 DNA: TGTGCCAGTAGACGTACAGGGGGCAATCAGCCCCAGCATTTT; CDR3 protein: CASRRTGGNQPQHF
J gene: TRBJ1-4; V gene: TRBV28; clone size: .; D gene: .; CDR3 DNA: TGTGCCAGCATCTCAGGCGGGTCAGGGCCCGAAAAACTGTTTTTT; CDR3 protein: CASISGGSGPEKLFF
J gene: TRBJ2-2; V gene: TRBV7-8; clone size: few; D gene: TRBD1; CDR3 DNA: TGTGCCAGCAGCCCCGGGACAGGGGGGCCCGGGGAGCTGTTTTTT; CDR3 protein: CASSPGTGGPGELFF
J gene: TRBJ2-1; V gene: TRBV20-1; clone size: few; D gene: TRBD2; CDR3 DNA: TGCAGTGCTAACGGGAGGTCCCCACCCTACAATGAGCAGTTCTTC; CDR3 protein: CSANGRSPPYNEQFF
J gene: TRBJ2-5; V gene: TRBV12-3/TRBV12-4; clone size: few; D gene: TRBD2; CDR3 DNA: TGTGCCAGCAGTCTCCAAGGACTAGCGGGAGGGCCTGGGGAGACCCAGTACTTC; CDR3 protein: CASSLQGLAGGPGETQYF
J gene: TRBJ2-3; V gene: TRBV2; clone size: many; D gene: .; CDR3 DNA: TGTGCCATCCAGGGGGATACGCAGTATTTT; CDR3 protein: CAIQGDTQYF
J gene: TRBJ2-7; V gene: TRBV4-1; clone size: .; D gene: TRBD1; CDR3 DNA: TGCGCCAGCAGCCAACGCAGCTTCCGGGACAGACACAACGAGCAGTACTTC; CDR3 protein: CASSQRSFRDRHNEQYF
J gene: TRBJ1-1; V gene: TRBV7-9; clone size: .; D gene: .; CDR3 DNA: TGTGCCAGCAGCTTAGACTATTGGCGCACTGAAGCTTTCTTT; CDR3 protein: CASSLDYWRTEAFF
J gene: TRBJ2-7; V gene: TRBV25-1; clone size: few; D gene: .; CDR3 DNA: TGTGCCAGCAGTGAATCGGGCGGAGCCTACGAGCAGTACTTC; CDR3 protein: CASSESGGAYEQYF
J gene: TRBJ2-1; V gene: TRBV7-6; clone size: many; D gene: TRBD2; CDR3 DNA: TGTGCCAGCAGCCACTACCTAGCGGGAGCGGACAATGAGCAGTTCTTC; CDR3 protein: CASSHYLAGADNEQFF
J gene: TRBJ1-4; V gene: TRBV7-2; clone size: .; D gene: .; CDR3 DNA: TGTGCCAGCAGCTGGGGACCCCAGGAAAAACTGTTTTTT; CDR3 protein: CASSWGPQEKLFF
J gene: TRBJ2-3; V gene: TRBV3-1; clone size: many; D gene: .; CDR3 DNA: TGTGCCAGCAGCCAAGAACACGTTCGGGCAGATACGCAGTATTTT; CDR3 protein: CASSQEHVRADTQYF
J gene: TRBJ2-7; V gene: TRBV19; clone size: .; D gene: TRBD2; CDR3 DNA: TGTGCCAGTAGTCCCATATCCGGGACTAGCGGCGCCTACGAGCAGTACTTC; CDR3 protein: CASSPISGTSGAYEQYF
J gene: TRBJ1-5; V gene: TRBV6-1; clone size: few; D gene: TRBD1; CDR3 DNA: TGTGCCAGACCGGGACAGCCAAGTAAAACCTCGCCCCAGCATTTT; CDR3 protein: CARPGQPSKTSPQHF
J gene: TRBJ2-7; V gene: TRBV7-9; clone size: .; D gene: .; CDR3 DNA: TGTGCCAGCAGCTACGACCCCTACGAGCAGTACTTC; CDR3 protein: CASSYDPYEQYF
J gene: TRBJ1-1; V gene: TRBV7-2; clone size: few; D gene: .; CDR3 DNA: TGTGCCAGCAGCTTGACAACATACAACCCTGAAGCTTTCTTT; CDR3 protein: CASSLTTYNPEAFF
J gene: TRBJ2-1; V gene: TRBV2; clone size: many; D gene: .; CDR3 DNA: TGTGCCAGCAGTGGGCAGGAGGCCTACAATGAGCAGTTCTTC; CDR3 protein: CASSGQEAYNEQFF
J gene: TRBJ2-7; V gene: TRBV20-1; clone size: .; D gene: .; CDR3 DNA: TGCAGTGCTGGGTCGCCCCAAGGAACCGCCTACGAGCAGAACTTC; CDR3 protein: CSAGSPQGTAYEQNF
J gene: TRBJ1-1; V gene: TRBV25-1; clone size: many; D gene: .; CDR3 DNA: TGTGCCAGCAAAAAAGGGGCGAACACTGAAGCTTTCTTT; CDR3 protein: CASKKGANTEAFF
J gene: TRBJ1-5; V gene: TRBV13; clone size: .; D gene: .; CDR3 DNA: TGTGCCAGTAGCAAGGGGCCCAATCAGCCCCAGCATTTT; CDR3 protein: CASSKGPNQPQHF
J gene: TRBJ2-3; V gene: TRBV20-1; clone size: .; D gene: TRBD2; CDR3 DNA: TGCAGTGCTGGCGGGAGGGCCCAGGAAGATACGCAGTATTTT; CDR3 protein: CSAGGRAQEDTQYF
J gene: TRBJ2-7; V gene: TRBV10-3; clone size: .; D gene: TRBD1; CDR3 DNA: TGTGCCATCAGTGACACGGGACAGGGGAAGACCTACGAGCAGTACTTC; CDR3 protein: CAISDTGQGKTYEQYF
J gene: TRBJ2-2; V gene: TRBV29-1; clone size: .; D gene: TRBD2; CDR3 DNA: TGCAACGTTGAGGATGGACTAGCGGGAGCCACCGGGGAGCTGTTTTTT; CDR3 protein: CNVEDGLAGATGELFF